This note documents a single T cell receptor (beta chain) sequence. The antigen is undetermined. The sample comes from a study of graft-versus-host responses after intestinal transplantation. On the study more broadly: Each recipient received anti-thymocyte globulin induction, then tacrolimus and steroids for around 3 years.

Study observations and caveats: An association linked early post-transplant HvG declines with peak circulating GvH clone levels. Recipient marrow contained GvH clones, some of which appeared first in ileum or blood.

Repertoires were generated with immunoSEQ multiplex PCR, while TCRdb's copy carries only in-frame clones and drops some. The sample records about 120,000 clones, 85% to 95% being singletons. This CDR3 spans 11 amino acids. Trimming stripped 5 bases from V and 8 bases from J, with 7 bases between. Germline lookup yields CDR1 MDHEN and CDR2 SYDVKM. Source: unstimulated CD4+ T cells sorted from spleen or lymph node cells, taken before intestinal transplant. The sequence derives from a human donor who received an intestinal transplant. The rearrangement uses TRBV28 and TRBJ1-5; D uncertain. The CDR3: CASSVREPQHF. Here the CDR3 DNA reads TGTGCCAGCAGTGTAAGGGAGCCCCAGCATTTT. Looking up the rest from reference TRBV28 and TRBJ1-5 gives the full variable domain: DVKVTQSSRYLVKRTGEKVFLECVQDMDHENMFWYRQDPGLGLRLIYFSYDVKMKEKGDIPEGYSVSREKKERFSLILESASTNQTSMYLCASSVREPQHFGDGTRLSIL.